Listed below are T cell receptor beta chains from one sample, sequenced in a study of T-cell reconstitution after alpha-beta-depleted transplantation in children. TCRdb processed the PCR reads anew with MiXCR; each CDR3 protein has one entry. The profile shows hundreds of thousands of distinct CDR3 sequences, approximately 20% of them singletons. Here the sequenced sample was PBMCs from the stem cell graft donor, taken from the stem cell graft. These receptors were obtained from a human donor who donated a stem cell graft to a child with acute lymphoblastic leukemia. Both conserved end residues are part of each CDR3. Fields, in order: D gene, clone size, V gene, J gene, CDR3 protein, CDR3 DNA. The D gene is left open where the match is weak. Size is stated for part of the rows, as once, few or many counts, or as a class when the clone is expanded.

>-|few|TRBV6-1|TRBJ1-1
CASIYHWGGSPYTEAFF
TGTGCCAGCATCTATCACTGGGGCGGCTCGCCCTACACTGAAGCTTTCTTT
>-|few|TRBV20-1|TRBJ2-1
CSARVLPSATYNEQFF
TGCAGTGCTAGAGTCTTGCCTAGCGCAACCTACAATGAGCAGTTCTTC
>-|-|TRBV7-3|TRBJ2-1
CASSLTGMRSSYNEQFF
TGTGCCAGCAGCTTAACAGGGATGCGGAGCTCCTACAATGAGCAGTTCTTC
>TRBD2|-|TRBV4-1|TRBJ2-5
CASSQEGQREGFGETQYF
TGCGCCAGCAGCCAAGAGGGGCAGCGGGAGGGGTTCGGGGAGACCCAGTACTTC
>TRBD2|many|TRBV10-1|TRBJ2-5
CASSDGAPGLAGRETQYF
TGCGCCAGCAGTGACGGAGCCCCGGGACTAGCGGGAAGAGAGACCCAGTACTTC
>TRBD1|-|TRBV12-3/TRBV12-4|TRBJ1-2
CASSNRGLGGYTF
TGTGCCAGCAGTAACAGGGGGCTGGGTGGCTACACCTTC
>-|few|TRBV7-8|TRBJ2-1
CASSLYGSDEQFF
TGTGCCAGCAGCTTATACGGGAGCGATGAGCAGTTCTTC
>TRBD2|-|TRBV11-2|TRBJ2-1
CASSLLSGRVGYNEQFF
TGTGCCAGCAGCTTACTCAGCGGGAGGGTGGGGTACAATGAGCAGTTCTTC
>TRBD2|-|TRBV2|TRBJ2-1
CASRAGGSYNEQFF
TGTGCCAGCAGGGCGGGGGGCTCCTACAATGAGCAGTTCTTC
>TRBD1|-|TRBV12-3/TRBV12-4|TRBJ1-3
CASSSPDRGLIGNTIYF
TGTGCCAGCAGTTCCCCTGACAGGGGGCTAATCGGAAACACCATATATTTT
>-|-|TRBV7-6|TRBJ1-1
CASSARYSRQRTEAFF
TGTGCCAGCAGCGCCCGGTATAGCAGGCAGCGCACTGAAGCTTTCTTT
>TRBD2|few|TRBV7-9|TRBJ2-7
CASSLAASGKAYEQYF
TGTGCCAGCAGCTTAGCGGCTAGCGGGAAGGCCTACGAGCAGTACTTC
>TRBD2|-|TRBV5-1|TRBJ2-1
CASSLGQREGWHEQFF
TGCGCCAGCAGCTTGGGTCAGCGGGAGGGGTGGCATGAGCAGTTCTTC
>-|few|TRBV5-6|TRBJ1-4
CASSLIGSEANEKLFF
TGTGCCAGCAGCTTAATAGGGAGTGAAGCTAATGAAAAACTGTTTTTT
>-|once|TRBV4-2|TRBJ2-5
CASSQARAQETQYF
TGTGCCAGCAGCCAAGCGCGGGCCCAAGAGACCCAGTACTTC
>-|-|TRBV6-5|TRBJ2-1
CASNRQGRGNEQFF
TGTGCCAGCAATAGACAGGGGAGGGGCAATGAGCAGTTCTTC
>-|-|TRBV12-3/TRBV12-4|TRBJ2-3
CASSFTGSRTDTQYF
TGTGCCAGCAGTTTCACAGGGTCTAGGACAGATACGCAGTATTTT
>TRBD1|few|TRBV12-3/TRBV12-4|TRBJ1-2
CASSWTGRDGYTF
TGTGCCAGCAGTTGGACAGGGAGGGATGGCTACACCTTC
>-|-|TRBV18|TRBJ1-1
CASLPGLNTEAFF
TGTGCCAGCTTACCGGGTCTGAACACTGAAGCTTTCTTT
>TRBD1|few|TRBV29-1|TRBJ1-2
CSVYLTGVYGYTF
TGCAGCGTTTATCTAACAGGGGTCTATGGCTACACCTTC
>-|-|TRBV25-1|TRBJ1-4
CASSEPDEKLFF
TGTGCCAGCAGTGAACCCGATGAAAAACTGTTTTTT
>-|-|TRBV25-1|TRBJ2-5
CASSEFEGLGGTQYF
TGTGCCAGCAGTGAATTTGAGGGCCTCGGTGGGACCCAGTACTTC
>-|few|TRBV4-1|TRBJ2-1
CASSHMLRLSVNEQFF
TGCGCCAGCAGCCACATGTTGCGGTTATCGGTCAATGAGCAGTTCTTC
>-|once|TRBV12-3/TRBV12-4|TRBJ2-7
CASRMENDQYF
TGTGCCAGCAGGATGGAAAACGACCAGTACTTC
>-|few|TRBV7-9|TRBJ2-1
CASSSGQESEQFF
TGTGCCAGCAGCTCGGGTCAGGAATCTGAGCAGTTCTTC
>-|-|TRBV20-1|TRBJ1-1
CSASTLPARTVLDLNTEAFF
TGCAGTGCTAGTACCTTGCCGGCCCGGACAGTACTTGACTTGAACACTGAAGCTTTCTTT
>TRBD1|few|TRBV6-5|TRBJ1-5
CASSYSWTGGQPQHF
TGTGCCAGCAGTTACTCGTGGACAGGAGGGCAGCCCCAGCATTTT
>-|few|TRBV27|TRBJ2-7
CASSFGENYEQYF
TGTGCCAGCAGTTTTGGGGAAAACTACGAGCAGTACTTC
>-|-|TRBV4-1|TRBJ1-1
CASGPDRAGTEAFF
TGCGCCAGCGGACCGGACAGAGCGGGGACTGAAGCTTTCTTT
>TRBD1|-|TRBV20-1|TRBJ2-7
CSARLTGSSSYEQYF
TGCAGTGCTAGACTGACAGGGTCTAGCTCCTACGAGCAGTACTTC
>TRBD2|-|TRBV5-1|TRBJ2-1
CASSVSSGTSYNEQFF
TGCGCCAGCAGCGTCTCTAGCGGGACCTCCTACAATGAGCAGTTCTTC
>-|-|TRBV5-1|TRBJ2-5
CASSLADETQYF
TGCGCCAGCAGCTTGGCGGACGAGACCCAGTACTTC
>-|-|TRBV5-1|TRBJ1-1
CASSFFLAGLGTEAFF
TGCGCCAGCAGCTTTTTTTTAGCCGGACTGGGCACTGAAGCTTTCTTT
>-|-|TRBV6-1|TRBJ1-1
CAGAWAGYMNTEAFF
TGTGCCGGAGCTTGGGCAGGTTACATGAACACTGAAGCTTTCTTT
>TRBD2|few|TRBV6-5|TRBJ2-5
CASSYSTSGRAGETQYF
TGTGCCAGCAGTTACTCGACGAGCGGGAGGGCCGGGGAGACCCAGTACTTC
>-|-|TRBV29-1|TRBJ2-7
CSVRDPRRYEQYF
TGCAGCGTCCGGGACCCCCGGAGGTACGAGCAGTACTTC
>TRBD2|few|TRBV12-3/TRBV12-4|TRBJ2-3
CASSLGLAGGSDTQYF
TGTGCCAGCAGTTTAGGACTAGCGGGAGGATCAGATACGCAGTATTTT
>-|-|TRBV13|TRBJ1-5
CASSFGQPGQPQHF
TGTGCCAGCAGTTTCGGACAGCCGGGTCAGCCCCAGCATTTT
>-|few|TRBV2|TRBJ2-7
CASSDGPTYEQYF
TGTGCCAGCAGCGACGGACCAACCTACGAGCAGTACTTC
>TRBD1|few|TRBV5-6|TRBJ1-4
CASSLAAGTGTNEKLFF
TGTGCCAGCAGCTTGGCCGCGGGGACAGGAACTAATGAAAAACTGTTTTTT
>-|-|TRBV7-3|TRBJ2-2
CASSPGTFSTGELFF
TGTGCCAGCAGCCCCGGGACATTTTCCACCGGGGAGCTGTTTTTT
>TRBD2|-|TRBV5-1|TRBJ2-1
CASSPDGGLAGATEQFF
TGCGCCAGCAGCCCGGATGGGGGACTAGCGGGGGCCACTGAGCAGTTCTTC
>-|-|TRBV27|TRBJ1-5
CASSTTQGGNQPQHF
TGTGCCAGCAGTACGACGCAGGGTGGCAATCAGCCCCAGCATTTT
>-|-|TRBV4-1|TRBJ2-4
CASSQDVSGTGNSQYF
TGCGCCAGCAGCCAAGATGTTTCAGGGACGGGAAACAGTCAGTACTTC
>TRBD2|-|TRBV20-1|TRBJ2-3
CSARRTSNTQYF
TGCAGTGCTAGGAGGACTAGTAATACGCAGTATTTT
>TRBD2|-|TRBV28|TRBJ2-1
CASSLGLAVTEQFF
TGTGCCAGCAGCCTGGGACTAGCCGTGACCGAGCAGTTCTTC
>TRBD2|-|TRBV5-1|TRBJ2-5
CASSRGGLAGPQETQYF
TGCGCCAGCAGCCGGGGAGGACTAGCGGGACCTCAGGAGACCCAGTACTTC
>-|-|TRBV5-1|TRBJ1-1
CASSLLGLTSTEAFF
TGCGCCAGCAGCTTGCTGGGATTGACGAGTACCGAAGCTTTCTTT
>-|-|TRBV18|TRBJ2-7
CASSPGGTGEQYF
TGTGCCAGCTCACCGGGAGGAACGGGTGAGCAGTACTTC
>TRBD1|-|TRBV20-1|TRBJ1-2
CSARGLGQGFNYGYTF
TGCAGTGCTAGGGGTTTGGGACAGGGGTTTAACTATGGCTACACCTTC
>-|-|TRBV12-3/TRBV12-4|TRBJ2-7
CASSSTPYEQYF
TGTGCCAGCTCCTCCACCCCCTACGAGCAGTACTTC
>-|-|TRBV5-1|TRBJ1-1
CASNLTDPGSHTEAFF
TGCGCCAGCAATTTGACAGATCCCGGGTCCCACACTGAAGCTTTCTTT
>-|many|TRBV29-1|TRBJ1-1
CSVDRLMNTEAFF
TGCAGCGTTGATCGGCTCATGAACACTGAAGCTTTCTTT
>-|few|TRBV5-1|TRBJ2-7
CASSGGRDSYEQYF
TGCGCCAGCAGCGGCGGGCGGGACTCCTACGAGCAGTACTTC
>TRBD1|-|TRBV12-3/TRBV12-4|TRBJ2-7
CASSPLTGSSYEQYF
TGTGCCAGCAGTCCTCTGACAGGGAGCTCCTACGAGCAGTACTTC
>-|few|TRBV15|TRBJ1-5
CATSRDRAPQHF
TGTGCCACCAGCAGAGATAGGGCGCCCCAGCATTTT
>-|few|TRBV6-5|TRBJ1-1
CASSYSYGGNTEAFF
TGTGCCAGCAGTTACTCGTATGGGGGGAACACTGAAGCTTTCTTT